This T cell receptor beta chain was identified during a study of cytomegalovirus exposure and HLA in healthy donors (dated by TCRdb to 2015 to 2018). As for the study more broadly: According to a later analysis, the 100 to 150 validation repertoires were produced on the same platform as the 666 repertoires of the first cohort. The aim of the study was to test whether cataloging public T cell receptors could identify signatures of past pathogen exposure. In addition to the first cohort of 666 subjects, a separate validation cohort of around 110 different subjects was used. To predict cytomegalovirus infection status, the study brought together high-throughput TCR immunosequencing, statistical association of individual TCRs with disease status, and machine learning.

The CDR3 runs 15 residues from the cysteine to the phenylalanine. CDR3 DNA is the only sequence kept; it has 45 bases, read in frame from the first base. CDR1 MNHNY and CDR2 SVGAGI are derived from the germline V gene (reference sequence). V loses 6 bases at its end and J loses 1 base; junction bases beyond the gene matches: 8. About this clone: What this receptor recognizes is not known. Base quality data are lacking; no much larger clone is found one base away.

The library was made by the immunoSEQ multiplex PCR assay. As for how the authors treated the data: To diagnose cytomegalovirus status from the catalog of TCR beta chain sequences, a statistical classification framework was built. TCRdb mirrors the immuneACCESS table, restricted to in-frame sequences. Some clones are absent from its copies; in checked studies, under half trace to an unresolved V gene, and the reason for the others is unknown. V and J calls and clone size follow that table, whereas D and trimming were derived from the DNA. This sample is represented by about 250,000 clones; around nine tenths of them were singletons. Roughly 2.5% of the sample belongs to the ten largest clones. Donors formed part of the validation cohort, which comprised over a hundred subjects and was distinct from the first cohort of some 700 subjects. The paper as a whole reports these results and caveats: The classifier was reported to diagnose cytomegalovirus status with high specificity and sensitivity in both the original and validation cohorts. All 120 or so repertoires were used to score co-occurrence in the validation cohort in a later analysis, because that analysis had no HLA typing for the cohort. A later analysis found that TCRs clustered in the first cohort also tended to co-occur in the 120 or so validation repertoires, with approximately 95% of cluster scores above 0. The authors suggested that the approach could potentially be generalized to other disease states and immunological phenotypes. The study listed 150 to 200 TCR beta chains as associated with cytomegalovirus. A few of the identified cytomegalovirus-associated TCR beta chains were confirmed in vitro to be specific for cytomegalovirus antigens. Across donors, most TCR sequences were observed very rarely, whereas some public TCRs were present in many individuals.

Sequenced material: PBMCs. This sequence was found in a man between 18 and 29 years old in good health and CMV-seronegative. Recombination linked TRBV6-6 to TRBJ2-7; 8 bases in between match TRBD1. This receptor has the CDR3 CASRTSGGLSYEQYF. The DNA reads as follows: TGTGCCAGCAGGACATCAGGGGGCCTATCCTACGAGCAGTACTTC.